This paragraph covers one T cell receptor (beta chain) sequence. This entry belongs to a study of blood T cell repertoires in COVID-19. Study in general: The United States, Italy and Spain were the sources of the acute and convalescent COVID-19 samples. PBMCs, B-cell-depleted T cells, or T cells provided the cDNA or gDNA that made up the material.

Per the study methods: The authors estimated nucleated cell counts from reference gene primer amplification. Some clones are missing from TCRdb's copy, which holds only in-frame ones; the method was immunoSEQ multiplex PCR. That table supplies the V and J calls and clone size; D and trimming were determined from the DNA. The sample records roughly 330,000 clones, roughly 86% being singletons. Seattle participants joined during active infection and were tracked over time. The germline V gene encodes CDR1 SGHTA and CDR2 FQGNSA. V trimming: 5 bases; J trimming: 5 bases; junction bases outside the gene matches: 7. The CDR3 contains 14 residues.

Sequenced material: peripheral blood. The receptor's source is a man under 40 with COVID-19, enrolled during active disease. The chain recombines TRBV7-2 with TRBJ2-7, with TRBD1 matching 9 bases. The chain's CDR3 is CASSPTGTGNEQYF. As DNA, the CDR3 is TGTGCCAGCAGCCCGACCGGGACAGGGAACGAGCAGTACTTC.